These 5 T cell receptor beta chains were sequenced from one sample in a study of T cell responses to AZD1222 COVID-19 vaccine. Sequencing was performed with immunoSEQ multiplex PCR; in TCRdb, only in-frame clones are kept and a portion is missing. This repertoire shows 180,000 or so clones, around nine tenths found once; its top ten account for 7.7%. Sequencing was performed on peripheral blood, taken on day 0 of AZD1222 vaccination. These receptors came from an adult in good health.

This clone has only one observation. V gene TRBV7-3 combines with J gene TRBJ1-1; D not certain. The germline V gene encodes CDR1 SGHTA and CDR2 FQGTGA. Trimming left V 2 bases short and J 5 bases short, with 12 bases between. The CDR3 extends over 14 amino acids. CDR3 coding DNA: TGTGCCAGCAGCTTAGACCCACCTGGGACTGAAGCTTTCTTT. Translating it yields CASSLDPPGTEAFF. Using reference TRBV7-3 and TRBJ1-1 for the parts outside the CDR3, the full variable domain is GAGVSQTPSNKVTEKGKYVELRCDPISGHTALYWYRQSLGQGPEFLIYFQGTGAADDSGLPNDRFFAVRPEGSVSTLKIQRTERGDSAVYLCASSLDPPGTEAFFGQGTRLTVV.

The chain couples TRBV30 to TRBJ2-2; tentatively, D is TRBD1 (5 bases). Looked up from germline, CDR1 is GTSNPN and CDR2 is SVGIG (reference sequence). The length of the CDR3 is 13 residues. V dropped 2 bases and J dropped 4 bases, with 8 bases sitting between them. CDR3 sequence: CAWSPGPTGELFF. CDR3 coding DNA: TGTGCCTGGAGTCCAGGGCCCACCGGGGAGCTGTTTTTT.

The rearrangement uses TRBV11-2 and TRBJ1-1, with D maybe TRBD1 (5 bases). Germline CDR1 and CDR2: SGHAT and FQNNGV. This CDR3 is 15 amino acids long. Trimming removed 1 base at V and 2 bases at J, with 11 bases between. CDR3: CASSLGGGGNTEAFF. CDR3 nucleotides: TGTGCCAGCAGCTTAGGGGGCGGGGGAAACACTGAAGCTTTCTTT.

The chain links TRBV20-1 to TRBJ1-3; D not resolved. Between the trimmed V and J ends, which lost 3 bases and 1 base, there was a span of 7 bases. Germline V lookup: CDR1 DFQATT, CDR2 SNEGSKA (reference sequence). The CDR3 covers 13 residues. The CDR3 region is CSASRASGNTIYF. CDR3 sequence (DNA): TGCAGTGCTAGTAGGGCTTCTGGAAACACCATATATTTT.

The rearrangement links TRBV27 to TRBJ1-2; possible D gene TRBD1, 6 bases. In germline, CDR1 is MNHEY, CDR2 SMNVEV (reference sequence). This CDR3 has 17 residues. With 0 bases removed from V and 3 bases from J, the gap between germline ends came to 17 bases. The CDR3 sequence: CASSLSIRGGTHYGYTF. The CDR3 nucleotides read TGTGCCAGCAGTTTATCGATTAGGGGGGGCACGCACTATGGCTACACCTTC.